The clone carrying this TCR beta chain was seen once. What it binds is not known. This sample was included in a study of T-cell memory formation after mild COVID-19. The CDR3 covers 15 residues. V lost 5 bases, J lost 5 bases, and 17 bases lay in between. Germline-derived CDR1 and CDR2 are SGHTA and FQGTGA. Overall study findings and caveats: The pre-infection memory compartment contained some responding clones, suggesting cross-reactive memory joined. Mostly located in CM and EM were contracting CD4+ clones, with contracting CD8+ clones located in EMRA.

TCRdb re-called the 5' RACE reads with MiXCR, one entry per CDR3 protein. The sample lists 200,000 to 300,000 distinct CDR3 sequences, approximately 15% occurring once. The sample consisted of PBMCs or a T cell subset sorted from them (not recorded which). The chain has TRBV7-3 and TRBJ2-3, with a possible D match to TRBD2 (5 bases). The clonotype originates from a young man who had mild COVID-19 (a few samples of this study predate the infection). Cell type and time point are not known. The CDR3 coding sequence is TGTGCCAGCAGCAGCACCGGGATAGTAGGAGATACGCAGTATTTT. Translated, it gives CASSSTGIVGDTQYF.